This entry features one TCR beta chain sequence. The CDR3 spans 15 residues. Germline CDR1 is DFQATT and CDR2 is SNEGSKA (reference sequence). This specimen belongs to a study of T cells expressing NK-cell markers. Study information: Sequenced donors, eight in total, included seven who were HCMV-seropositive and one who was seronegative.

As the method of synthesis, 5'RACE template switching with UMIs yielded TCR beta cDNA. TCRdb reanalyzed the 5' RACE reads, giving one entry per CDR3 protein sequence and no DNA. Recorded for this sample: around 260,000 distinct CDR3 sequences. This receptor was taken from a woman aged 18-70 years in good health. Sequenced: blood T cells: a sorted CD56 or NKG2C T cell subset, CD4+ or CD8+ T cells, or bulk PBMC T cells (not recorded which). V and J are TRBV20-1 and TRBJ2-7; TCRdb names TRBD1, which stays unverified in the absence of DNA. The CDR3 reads CSAKSSGRDRGEQYF.